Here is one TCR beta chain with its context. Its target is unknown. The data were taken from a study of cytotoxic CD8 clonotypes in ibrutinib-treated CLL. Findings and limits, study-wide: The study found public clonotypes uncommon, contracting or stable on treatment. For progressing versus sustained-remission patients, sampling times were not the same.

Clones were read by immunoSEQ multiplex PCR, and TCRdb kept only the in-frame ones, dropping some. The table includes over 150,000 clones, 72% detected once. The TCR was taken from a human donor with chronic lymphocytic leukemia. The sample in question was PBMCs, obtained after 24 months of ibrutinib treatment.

The CDR3 DNA reads TGTGCCTGGAGTCTACTAGCGGGAGACGGTGAGCAGTACTTC. Amino acids: CAWSLLAGDGEQYF. V is TRBV30 and J is TRBJ2-7; TRBD2 agrees at 11 bases. With 2 bases clipped from V and 7 bases from J, the junction kept 7 bases outside the gene matches. Germline V gives CDR1 GTSNPN, CDR2 SVGIG (reference sequence). CDR3 size: 14 residues. The full variable domain, completed using reference TRBV30 and TRBJ2-7, is SQTIHQWPATLVQPVGSPLSLECTVEGTSNPNLYWYRQAAGRGLQLLFYSVGIGQISSEVPQNLSASRPQDRQFILSSKKLLLSDSGFYLCAWSLLAGDGEQYFGPGTRLTVT.